This section outlines one T cell receptor (beta chain) sequence together with its context. It has no known antigen specificity. Nothing much larger sits one base from this clone, and base qualities are not available. TCRbeta CDR3 regions were amplified from genomic DNA by means of the immunoSEQ Assay, a bias-controlled multiplex PCR. In the source study's methods: The number of nucleated cells in each sample was estimated by amplification of reference gene primers within the assay. To quantify the absolute abundance of each unique TCRbeta CDR3 rearrangement, sequence reads were collapsed and filtered. Productive Simpson clonality was computed per sample as the square root of Simpson's diversity index over productive rearrangements. TCRdb carries this immuneACCESS record with in-frame sequences only. Its versions omit some clonotypes, under half of them owing to an unresolved V gene in the studies checked, with the rest unexplained. The V and J calls and clone size come from that table; D and trimming were worked out from the DNA. The sample records over 200,000 clones, approximately 89% of which are singletons. Of the sample, around 4.8% falls within the top ten clones.

Each collaborating institution followed its own protocols to collect whole blood in K2EDTA tubes. For TCRbeta analysis, collaborator samples were shipped as frozen whole blood, as isolated PBMCs, or as DNA extracted from either sample type. The data were taken from a study of blood T cell repertoires in COVID-19 (dated by TCRdb to about 2020). Concerning the study at large: Samples covering the acute and convalescent phases of COVID-19 were provided by collaborators in the United States, Italy and Spain. The material from the prospective study consisted of cDNA or gDNA derived from T cells, B-cell-depleted T cells, or PBMCs. Deeply sampled blood TCRbeta repertoires from subjects exposed to, actively infected with, or recovered from COVID-19 were included in the dataset. The repertoires were made available in a free public database intended to serve as a resource for research on the immune response to SARS-CoV-2. Samples came from the ongoing ImmuneRACE study (first 160 participants) plus 1,254 subjects from 6 global collaborators. Nearly every sample came with metadata listing a de-identified subject ID, COVID-19 status, age in years and sex. Where available, HLA class I and class II types were taken from metadata supplied by the sample provider and were not determined by assay-based typing.

CDR1 and CDR2, per the germline V gene (reference sequence), are LNHDA and SQIVND. From V the trimming removes 7 bases and from J it removes 8 bases, while the gene matches leave 8 bases of the junction unaccounted for. The CDR3 measures 13 amino acids from cysteine to phenylalanine. This entry keeps only the CDR3 DNA: 39 bases, framed from base 1. Points the paper makes about the study in general: The quantity of clinical and demographic metadata differed by source and by participant and was supplied without curation.

The TCR was taken from a woman between 40 and 55 years old with acute or convalescent COVID-19. The chain joins TRBV19 to TRBJ1-2, and 9 bases in between align with TRBD1. Sample: peripheral blood. The nucleotide sequence is given as TGTGCCAGTATGGGCGGGACAGGGATCGGCTACACCTTC. This yields the protein CASMGGTGIGYTF.